The clone carrying this T cell receptor (beta chain) was seen a few times. The record originates from a study of T cells in Graves' hyperthyroidism and ophthalmopathy. Amplified TCR beta CDR3 regions derived from RNA transcripts. HTBI primers were the set used in a first-round RT-PCR of the TCR CDR3. TCRdb itself ran the multiplex PCR reads through MiXCR, one entry per CDR3 protein. The repertoire holds 550,000 to 650,000 distinct CDR3 sequences, with around 13% as singletons. The CDR3 has 14 residues. Germline CDR1 is LGHDT and CDR2 is YNNKEL (reference sequence). V lost 1 base and J 8 bases, leaving 15 bases between the germline ends.

The chain is built from TRBV3-1 and TRBJ2-7; D might be TRBD2 (6 bases). This sequence was found in a woman in her thirties with Graves' hyperthyroidism that later progressed to Graves' ophthalmopathy. Sequencing was carried out using blood. CDR3 DNA: TGTGCCAGCAGCCAAGCGGGGACTTCTAAAAAGCAGTACTTC. Amino acids: CASSQAGTSKKQYF.